This T cell receptor beta chain was observed in a study of T-cell reconstitution after alpha-beta-depleted transplantation in children. Study-wide results and caveats: After transplant, at about two months, alpha-beta T cells were reportedly derived from several hundred expanded graft clones. T-cell numbers and diversity, one year after transplant, stemmed largely from T cells that were newly produced. Diversity of TCRbeta at day 60 was high in some patients, arising from surviving recipient T cells and thymic progenitors.

CDR1 is SEHNR and CDR2 is FQNEAQ in the germline V gene (reference sequence). This CDR3 spans 15 amino acids. Preparation of the TCRbeta library was carried out with unique molecular identifiers. A single record per CDR3 protein comes from TCRdb applying MiXCR to the PCR reads. The sample includes just over 950,000 distinct CDR3 sequences, around 30% of them seen just once. For this clonotype: Its cognate antigen is unknown. One end of the junction varies from germline; a read error may be responsible.

The sequence came from a boy younger than two who had a stem cell transplant for SCID, so the T cells may come from the graft donor. Specimen: PBMCs, mostly from graft donor cells, collected 360 days after TCRalphabeta/CD19-depleted stem cell transplant. The gene calls are TRBV7-9 and TRBJ2-7, with D uncertain. CDR3 sequence (DNA): TGTGCCCGCAGCCGAGATGGGTCAGACCCTTACGAGCAGTACTTC. It specifies CARSRDGSDPYEQYF.